A single sample is the source of the 27 T cell receptor beta chains below, sequenced in a study of cytomegalovirus exposure and HLA in healthy donors. 60 Vbeta and 13 Jbeta primers were used in PCR. Only in-frame clones appear in the TCRdb table, and some are missing; sequencing was by immunoSEQ multiplex PCR. The repertoire holds 150,000 to 200,000 clones, with around 75% as singletons. Material: PBMCs. All receptors derive from a woman under 40 in good health and CMV-seropositive.

The J gene is TRBJ1-2, the V gene TRBV6-6; 7 nucleotides agree with TRBD1. The V segment lost 8 bases and the J segment 1 base; nucleotides outside the gene matches: 7. The CDR3 length is 14 residues. CDR1 MNHNY and CDR2 SVGAGI come from the germline V gene (reference sequence). CDR3 nucleotide sequence: TGTGCCAGCTCATACAGGGGCATTAACTATGGCTACACCTTC. This sequence encodes CASSYRGINYGYTF.

The chain couples TRBV29-1 to TRBJ2-2, with D unclear. The CDR3 runs to 11 residues. CDR1 and CDR2 (germline): SQVTM, ANQGSEA. Trimming removed 6 bases from V and 3 bases from J, with 5 bases in between. The CDR3 nucleotides are TGCAGCGTCCTTTACACCGGGGAGCTGTTTTTT. Amino acid sequence: CSVLYTGELFF.

The chain uses TRBV7-2 and TRBJ2-7, with TRBD1 matching over 7 bases. CDR3 length: 14 amino acids. Germline V CDR1 and CDR2: SGHTA, FQGNSA. Unmatched junction bases numbered 2, after V lost 1 base and J lost 2 bases. The CDR3 spells CASSLVGQTYEQYF. In nucleotides, the CDR3 is TGTGCCAGCAGCTTAGTGGGACAGACCTACGAGCAGTACTTC. The full variable domain, its missing parts supplied by reference TRBV7-2 and TRBJ2-7, is GAGVSQSPSNKVTEKGKDVELRCDPISGHTALYWYRQSLGQGLEFLIYFQGNSAPDKSGLPSDRFSAERTGGSVSTLTIQRTQQEDSAVYLCASSLVGQTYEQYFGPGTRLTVT.

This clone was picked up a small number of times. The CDR3 DNA is TGTGCCAGCAGTGCACTAGCGGGAGGGCCGTACGAGCAGTACTTC. Amino acid sequence: CASSALAGGPYEQYF. The chain recombines TRBV6-5 with TRBJ2-7; 13 bases align to TRBD2. The CDR3 has 15 amino acids. Germline CDR1 and CDR2: MNHEY and SVGAGI. The V and J ends lost 5 bases and 4 bases, in that order; junction bases with no gene match: 5.

The V and J genes are TRBV11-3 and TRBJ2-3; a weak D match, TRBD2 (5 bases). This CDR3 region has 14 residues. The V and J ends lost 4 bases and 3 bases respectively, with 11 bases between them. Germline V gene data show CDR1 as SGHNT and CDR2 as YENEEA. The CDR3 loop reads CASSSEGGTDTQYF. CDR3 nucleotides: TGTGCCAGCAGCTCAGAGGGCGGGACAGATACGCAGTATTTT.

The gene calls are TRBV5-4 and TRBJ2-7; D is possibly TRBD2 (5 bases). V lost 5 bases, J lost 3 bases, and 18 bases lay in between. The CDR3 runs 15 residues. Germline V lookup: CDR1 SGHNT, CDR2 YYREEE (reference sequence). The CDR3: CASSSRSGNLYEQYF. The CDR3 DNA follows: TGTGCCAGCAGTTCCCGGTCGGGGAATCTCTACGAGCAGTACTTC.

The chain couples TRBV4-3 to TRBJ1-6, with D unresolved. There are 14 residues in the CDR3. Germline CDR1 is LGHNA and CDR2 is YSLEER. V gave up 0 bases and J gave up 10 bases, with 10 bases separating them. CDR3 coding DNA: TGCGCCAGCAGCCAAGAATCCAGGTTGTCACCCCTCCACTTT. Translation: CASSQESRLSPLHF.

The V and J genes are TRBV7-9 and TRBJ1-6; D unclear. Germline lookup yields CDR1 SEHNR and CDR2 FQNEAQ (reference sequence). V gave up 5 bases and J gave up 8 bases, with 25 bases separating them. There are 18 residues in the CDR3. The CDR3 spells CASSNPPSELSSHSPLHF. Written as DNA, the CDR3 is TGTGCCAGCAGCAACCCCCCGTCTGAACTTTCGAGCCATTCACCCCTCCACTTT.

The chain couples TRBV28 to TRBJ2-7; the D is unclear. V lost 1 base to trimming and J lost 2 bases, with 12 bases between them. The length of the CDR3 is 15 residues. Germline values: CDR1 MDHEN, CDR2 SYDVKM. DNA of the CDR3: TGTGCCAGCAGTTTATCCCCCTGGGCCGCCTACGAGCAGTACTTC. It is translated as CASSLSPWAAYEQYF.

The chain has TRBV28 and TRBJ1-2, with D perhaps matching TRBD1 (6 bases). CDR3 size: 16 residues. The ends were cut back, 5 bases at V and 4 bases at J, with 20 bases in the middle. Germline V gene data show CDR1 as MDHEN and CDR2 as SYDVKM. CDR3 coding DNA: TGTGCCAGCAGTCCAGAAACAGGGAAGAGGCCCTATGGCTACACCTTC. This codes for CASSPETGKRPYGYTF.

The J gene is TRBJ1-3, the V gene TRBV14, with D tentatively TRBD1 (5 bases). The germline V gene has CDR1 SGHDN and CDR2 FVKESK. Trimming removed 5 bases from V and 0 bases from J, with 11 bases in between. CDR3 size: 15 residues. CDR3 nucleotides: TGTGCCAGCAGCAGAGACAGAGCCTCTGGAAACACCATATATTTT. This translates into CASSRDRASGNTIYF.

This rearrangement joins TRBV15 to TRBJ2-1, with TRBD1 matching 10 bases. The CDR3 length is 14 residues. V gave up 8 bases and J gave up 5 bases; unmatched junction bases: 6. CDR1 is LNHNV, CDR2 YYDKDF, per germline (reference sequence). The DNA for the CDR3 is TGTGCCACCCGGGGGACAGGGGTACACAATGAGCAGTTCTTC. The encoded protein is CATRGTGVHNEQFF.

The chain recombines TRBV6-5 with TRBJ1-5; TRBD1 might be the D (6 bases). CDR1 MNHEY and CDR2 SVGAGI come from the germline V gene. The germline V and J ends were trimmed by 6 bases and 3 bases, with 9 bases remaining between them. The CDR3 contains 13 residues. Here the CDR3 DNA reads TGTGCCAGCAGCCGGACAGACAATCAGCCCCAGCATTTT. It is translated as CASSRTDNQPQHF.

The chain combines TRBV27 with TRBJ2-7; no clear D. Between the trimmed V and J ends, which lost 5 bases and 3 bases, there was a span of 11 bases. The CDR3 runs to 13 residues. CDR1 MNHEY and CDR2 SMNVEV come from the germline V gene (reference sequence). DNA of the CDR3: TGTGCCAGCAGTCCGTACAACAGCTACGAGCAGTACTTC. Residues: CASSPYNSYEQYF.

CDR3 protein: CASSPDRGTYEQYF. Here the CDR3 DNA reads TGTGCCAGCAGCCCGGACAGGGGAACTTACGAGCAGTACTTC. The chain uses TRBV7-9 and TRBJ2-7; 9 nucleotides agree with TRBD1. The CDR3 runs to 14 residues. Germline V gene sequence: CDR1 SEHNR, CDR2 FQNEAQ (reference sequence). The V and J ends lost 5 bases and 4 bases, in that order; junction bases with no gene match: 6.

The chain links TRBV6-5 to TRBJ1-5; D unresolved. V lost 5 bases, J lost 5 bases, and 10 bases lay in between. The length of the CDR3 is 13 residues. Germline-derived CDR1 and CDR2 are MNHEY and SVGAGI. CDR3 DNA sequence: TGTGCCAGCAGTGAAGCCCTTTATCAGCCCCAGCATTTT. This sequence encodes CASSEALYQPQHF.

The chain carries TRBV10-3 and TRBJ2-3; 9 bases are a match to TRBD2. This CDR3 comprises 15 residues. The germline gives CDR1 ENHRY, CDR2 SYGVKD. V was clipped by 6 bases and J by 2 bases; unmatched bases: 6. The CDR3 sequence is CAIRGLAGTTDTQYF. DNA of the CDR3: TGTGCCATCAGAGGCCTAGCGGGGACCACAGATACGCAGTATTTT.

A remark on this clone: One end of the junction varies from germline; a read error may be responsible. J is TRBJ2-7 and V is TRBV7-9; TRBD2 aligns across 9 bases. From germline, CDR1 is SEHNR and CDR2 FQNEAQ (reference sequence). This CDR3 spans 16 amino acids. The CDR3 reads CSSSLPPSGRNHEQYF. CDR3 nucleotide sequence: TGTTCCAGCAGCTTACCCCCCAGCGGGAGGAACCACGAGCAGTACTTC.

The gene calls are TRBV15 and TRBJ1-4; 9 bases align to TRBD1. CDR3 length: 16 amino acids. The germline V gene has CDR1 LNHNV and CDR2 YYDKDF (reference sequence). The J segment lost 7 bases and the V segment lost 4 bases, leaving 10 bases of the junction unmatched. In DNA, the CDR3 is TGTGCCACCAGCATTGACAGGGGGGGTAGGGGTGAAAAACTGTTTTTT. Protein sequence: CATSIDRGGRGEKLFF. Variable domain in full (rest from reference TRBV15 and TRBJ1-4): DAMVIQNPRYQVTQFGKPVTLSCSQTLNHNVMYWYQQKSSQAPKLLFHYYDKDFNNEADTPDNFQSRRPNTSFCFLDIRSPGLGDTAMYLCATSIDRGGRGEKLFFGSGTQLSVL.

The genes are TRBV7-2 and TRBJ1-2; 9 nucleotides align to TRBD1. The CDR3 sequence is 14 residues long. Trimming at V came to 5 bases and at J to 9 bases, leaving 10 bases not matched to a gene. Germline loops: CDR1 SGHTA, CDR2 FQGNSA. The CDR3 coding sequence is TGTGCCAGCAGCAACCCGGGACAGGGTGCTCGCTACACCTTC. Residues: CASSNPGQGARYTF.

CDR3 sequence: CASSQVLKRGGQFF. The CDR3 nucleotides read TGCGCCAGCAGCCAAGTGTTAAAGCGGGGGGGGCAGTTCTTC. The chain is built from TRBV4-3 and TRBJ2-1; TRBD2 aligns across 10 bases. V gave up 1 base and J gave up 12 bases; unmatched junction bases: 6. In germline, CDR1 is LGHNA, CDR2 YSLEER. This CDR3 has 14 amino acids.

V is TRBV6-5 and J is TRBJ2-7, with 8 bases that match TRBD1. The CDR3 runs to 14 residues. Germline V gene lookup returns CDR1 MNHEY and CDR2 SVGAGI. Trimming took 5 bases from V and 6 from J; bases not matched to a gene: 9. This CDR3 is CASSRRDRFSEQYF. CDR3 DNA sequence: TGTGCCAGCAGTCGCCGGGACAGGTTCTCCGAGCAGTACTTC.

The genes are TRBV10-3 and TRBJ1-3; no reliable D call. Germline values: CDR1 ENHRY, CDR2 SYGVKD. The CDR3 contains 18 residues. V was clipped by 2 bases and J by 0 bases, with 17 bases between them. The CDR3 DNA is TGTGCCATCAGTGAGCCATCAGGCTCGTCCATCTCTGGAAACACCATATATTTT. This translates into CAISEPSGSSISGNTIYF.

J is TRBJ1-2 and V is TRBV2; no clear D gene. Trimming removed 7 bases from V and 0 bases from J, with 9 bases in between. The germline CDR1 and CDR2 sequences are SNHLY and FYNNEI. This CDR3 region has 13 residues. The CDR3 bases are TGTGCCAGCATCCGGGTTTCTAACTATGGCTACACCTTC. Amino acids: CASIRVSNYGYTF. The full variable domain, its missing parts supplied by reference TRBV2 and TRBJ1-2, is EPEVTQTPSHQVTQMGQEVILRCVPISNHLYFYWYRQILGQKVEFLVSFYNNEISEKSEIFDDQFSVERPDGSNFTLKIRSTKLEDSAMYFCASIRVSNYGYTFGSGTRLTVV.

The chain has TRBV2 and TRBJ2-2; 9 nucleotides match TRBD2. With V trimmed by 9 bases and J by 4 bases, 6 bases remained unmatched. CDR3 length: 14 amino acids. The germline V gene encodes CDR1 SNHLY and CDR2 FYNNEI. The chain's CDR3 is CASNGLALTGELFF. The CDR3 DNA reads TGTGCCAGTAACGGACTAGCGCTCACCGGGGAGCTGTTTTTT.

This chain uses TRBV11-2 with TRBJ1-1; D unclear. The CDR3 totals 15 residues. V dropped 2 bases and J dropped 3 bases, with 13 bases sitting between them. Germline V CDR1 and CDR2: SGHAT, FQNNGV. Written as DNA, the CDR3 is TGTGCCAGCAGCTTAACGCTTCGGTTGGACACTGAAGCTTTCTTT. It yields the protein CASSLTLRLDTEAFF.

This clone came up once. This chain links TRBV15 with TRBJ2-1; 7 nucleotides agree with TRBD1. The CDR3 spans 16 residues. The V segment lost 0 bases and the J segment 7 bases; nucleotides outside the gene matches: 9. The V gene's germline CDR1 is LNHNV and CDR2 YYDKDF (reference sequence). DNA for the CDR3: TGTGCCACCAGCAGAGATCCGGGGACAGTCCCGAATGAGCAGTTCTTC. Its protein product is CATSRDPGTVPNEQFF.